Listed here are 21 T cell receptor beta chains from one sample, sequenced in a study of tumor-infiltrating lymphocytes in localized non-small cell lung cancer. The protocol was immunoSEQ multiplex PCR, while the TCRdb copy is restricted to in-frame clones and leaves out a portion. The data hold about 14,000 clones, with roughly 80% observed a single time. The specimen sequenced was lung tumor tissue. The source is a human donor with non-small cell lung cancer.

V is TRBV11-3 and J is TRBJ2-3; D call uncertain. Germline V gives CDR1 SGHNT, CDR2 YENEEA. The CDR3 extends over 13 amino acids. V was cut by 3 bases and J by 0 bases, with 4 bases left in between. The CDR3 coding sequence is TGTGCCAGCAGCTTCCTCAGCACAGATACGCAGTATTTT. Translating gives CASSFLSTDTQYF.

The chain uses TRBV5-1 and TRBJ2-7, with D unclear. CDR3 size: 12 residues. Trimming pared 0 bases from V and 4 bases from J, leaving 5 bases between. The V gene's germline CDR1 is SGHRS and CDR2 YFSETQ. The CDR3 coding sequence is TGCGCCAGCAGCTTGGAAAGATACGAGCAGTACTTC. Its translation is CASSLERYEQYF. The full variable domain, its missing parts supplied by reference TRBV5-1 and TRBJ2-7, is KAGVTQTPRYLIKTRGQQVTLSCSPISGHRSVSWYQQTPGQGLQFLFEYFSETQRNKGNFPGRFSGRQFSNSRSEMNVSTLELGDSALYLCASSLERYEQYFGPGTRLTVT.

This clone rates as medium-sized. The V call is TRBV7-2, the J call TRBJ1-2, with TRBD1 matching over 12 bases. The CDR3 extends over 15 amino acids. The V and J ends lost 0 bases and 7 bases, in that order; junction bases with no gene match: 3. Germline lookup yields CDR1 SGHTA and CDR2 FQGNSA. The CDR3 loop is CASSLAGQGASGYTF. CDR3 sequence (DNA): TGTGCCAGCAGCTTAGCGGGACAGGGGGCAAGTGGCTACACCTTC.

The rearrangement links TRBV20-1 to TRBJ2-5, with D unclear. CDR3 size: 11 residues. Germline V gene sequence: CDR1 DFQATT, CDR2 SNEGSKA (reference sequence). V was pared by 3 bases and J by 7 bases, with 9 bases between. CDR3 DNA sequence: TGCAGTGCTAGTGTCGCTGGGACCCAGTACTTC. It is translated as CSASVAGTQYF.

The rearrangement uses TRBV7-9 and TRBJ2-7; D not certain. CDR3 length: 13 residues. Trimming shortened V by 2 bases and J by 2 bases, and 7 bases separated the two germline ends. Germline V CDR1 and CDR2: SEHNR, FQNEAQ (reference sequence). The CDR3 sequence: CASSLTLAYEQYF. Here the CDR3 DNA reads TGTGCCAGCAGCTTAACCTTGGCCTACGAGCAGTACTTC.

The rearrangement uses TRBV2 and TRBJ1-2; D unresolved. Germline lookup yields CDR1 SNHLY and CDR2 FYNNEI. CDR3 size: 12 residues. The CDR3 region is CASVDTGYGYTF. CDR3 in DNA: TGTGCGAGCGTCGACACGGGCTATGGCTACACCTTC.

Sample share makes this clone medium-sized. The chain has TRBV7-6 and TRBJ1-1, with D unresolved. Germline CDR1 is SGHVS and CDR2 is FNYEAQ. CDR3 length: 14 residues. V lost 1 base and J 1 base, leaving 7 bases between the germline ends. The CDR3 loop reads CASSLGGENTEAFF. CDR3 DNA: TGTGCCAGCAGCTTAGGCGGGGAGAACACTGAAGCTTTCTTT.

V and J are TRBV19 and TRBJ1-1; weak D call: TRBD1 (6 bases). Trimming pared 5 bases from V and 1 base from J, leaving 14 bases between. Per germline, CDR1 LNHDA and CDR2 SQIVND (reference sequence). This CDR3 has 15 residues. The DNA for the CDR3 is TGTGCCAGTAGTGCGGACAGAGCCAGGAACACTGAAGCTTTCTTT. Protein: CASSADRARNTEAFF.

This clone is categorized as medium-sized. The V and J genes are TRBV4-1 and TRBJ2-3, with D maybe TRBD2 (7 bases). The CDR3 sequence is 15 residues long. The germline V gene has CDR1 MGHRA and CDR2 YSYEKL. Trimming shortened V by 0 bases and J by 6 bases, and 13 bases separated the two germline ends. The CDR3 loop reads CASSQEGGADDTQYF. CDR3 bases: TGCGCCAGCAGCCAAGAGGGGGGGGCCGACGATACGCAGTATTTT.

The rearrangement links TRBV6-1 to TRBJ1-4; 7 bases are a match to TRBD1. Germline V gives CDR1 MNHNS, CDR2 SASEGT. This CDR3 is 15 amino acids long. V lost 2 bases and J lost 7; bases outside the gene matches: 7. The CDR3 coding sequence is TGTGCCAGCAGTGAACTCAGGGGGTCTAGTGAAAAACTGTTTTTT. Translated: CASSELRGSSEKLFF.

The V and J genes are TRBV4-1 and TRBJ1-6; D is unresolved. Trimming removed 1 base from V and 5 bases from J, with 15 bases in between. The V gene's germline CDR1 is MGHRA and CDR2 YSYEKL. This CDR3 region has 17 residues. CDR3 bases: TGCGCCAGCAGCCAAGGGTTTAGGGTATCAGATAATTCACCCCTCCACTTT. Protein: CASSQGFRVSDNSPLHF.

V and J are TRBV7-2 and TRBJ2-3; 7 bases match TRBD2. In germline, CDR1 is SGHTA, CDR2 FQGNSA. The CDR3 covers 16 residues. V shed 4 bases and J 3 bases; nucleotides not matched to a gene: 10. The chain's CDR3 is CASSSPTLARTDTQYF. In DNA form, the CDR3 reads TGTGCCAGCAGCTCGCCGACACTAGCGAGGACAGATACGCAGTATTTT.

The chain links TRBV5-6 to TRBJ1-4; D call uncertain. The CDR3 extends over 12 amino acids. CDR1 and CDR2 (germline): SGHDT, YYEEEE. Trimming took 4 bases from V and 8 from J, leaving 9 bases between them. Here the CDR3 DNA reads TGTGCCAGCAGCAATAACGGGGAAAAACTGTTTTTT. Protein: CASSNNGEKLFF. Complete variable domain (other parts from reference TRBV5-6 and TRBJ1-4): DAGVTQSPTHLIKTRGQQVTLRCSPKSGHDTVSWYQQALGQGPQFIFQYYEEEERQRGNFPDRFSGHQFPNYSSELNVNALLLGDSALYLCASSNNGEKLFFGSGTQLSVL.

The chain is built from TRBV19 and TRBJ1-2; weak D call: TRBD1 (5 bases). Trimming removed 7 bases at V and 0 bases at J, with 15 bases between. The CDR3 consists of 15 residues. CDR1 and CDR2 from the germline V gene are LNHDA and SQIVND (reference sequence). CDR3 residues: CASMEQAFANYGYTF. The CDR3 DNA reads TGTGCCAGTATGGAACAGGCCTTCGCTAACTATGGCTACACCTTC.

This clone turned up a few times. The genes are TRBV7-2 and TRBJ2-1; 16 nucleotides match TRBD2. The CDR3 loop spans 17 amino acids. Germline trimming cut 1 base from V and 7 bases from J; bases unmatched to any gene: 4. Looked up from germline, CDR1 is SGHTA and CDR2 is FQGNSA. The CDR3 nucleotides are TGTGCCAGCAGCTTAGTGGGACTAGCGGGAGGGTCGAATGAGCAGTTCTTC. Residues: CASSLVGLAGGSNEQFF.

The CDR3 reads CAWSFGTTDTQYF. The CDR3 DNA is TGTGCCTGGAGTTTTGGAACCACAGATACGCAGTATTTT. The J gene is TRBJ2-3, the V gene TRBV30; no definite D call. The V gene's germline CDR1 is GTSNPN and CDR2 SVGIG (reference sequence). This CDR3 is 13 amino acids long. Trimming pared 2 bases from V and 2 bases from J, leaving 8 bases between.

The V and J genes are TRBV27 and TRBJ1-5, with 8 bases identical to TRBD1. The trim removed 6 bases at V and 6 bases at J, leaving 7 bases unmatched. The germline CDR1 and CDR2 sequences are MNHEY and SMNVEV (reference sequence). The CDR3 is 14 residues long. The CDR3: CASRNQGATQPQHF. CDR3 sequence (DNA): TGTGCCAGCAGGAACCAGGGGGCCACTCAGCCCCAGCATTTT.

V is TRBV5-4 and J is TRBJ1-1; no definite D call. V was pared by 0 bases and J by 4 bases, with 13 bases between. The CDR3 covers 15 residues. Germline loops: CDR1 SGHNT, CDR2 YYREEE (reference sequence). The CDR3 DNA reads TGTGCCAGCAGCTTGGATCTGAGAGCGAGCACTGAAGCTTTCTTT. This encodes CASSLDLRASTEAFF.

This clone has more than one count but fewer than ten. The CDR3 nucleotides read TGTGCCAGCAGTTACAGGGACAGCGGACTAGGCGAGCAGTACTTC. Translating it yields CASSYRDSGLGEQYF. The chain links TRBV6-6 to TRBJ2-7; D tentatively fits TRBD1 or TRBD2 (7 bases each). This CDR3 is built from 15 residues. V lost 2 bases to trimming and J lost 6 bases, with 17 bases between them. Germline V gene lookup returns CDR1 MNHNY and CDR2 SVGAGI (reference sequence).

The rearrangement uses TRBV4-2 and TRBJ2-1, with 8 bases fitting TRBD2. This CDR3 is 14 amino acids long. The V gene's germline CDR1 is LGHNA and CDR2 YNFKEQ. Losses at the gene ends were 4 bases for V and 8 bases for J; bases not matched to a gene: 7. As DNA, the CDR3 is TGTGCCAGCAGCCCAAGTGGCGGGAGGCATGAGCAGTTCTTC. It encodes CASSPSGGRHEQFF.

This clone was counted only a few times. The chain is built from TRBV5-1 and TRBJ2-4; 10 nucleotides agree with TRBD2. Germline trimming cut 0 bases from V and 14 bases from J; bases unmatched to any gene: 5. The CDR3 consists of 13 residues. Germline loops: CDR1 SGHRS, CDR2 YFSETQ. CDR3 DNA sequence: TGCGCCAGCAGCTTGGGTGCAGCGGGGGGGGAGTACTTC. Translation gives CASSLGAAGGEYF.